The rows below give T cell receptor beta chains drawn from one sample of a study of shared clonotypes between healthy human individuals. The protocol was immunoSEQ multiplex PCR, while the TCRdb copy is restricted to in-frame clones and leaves out a portion. The table has over 400,000 clones, approximately 78% seen once. Material: PBMCs. Every receptor here comes from a woman aged 40 to 50 in good health. Some clones in this sample may be carry-over from other donors' samples. CDR3s include the opening cysteine and the closing phenylalanine or tryptophan. A D gene is named only where the DNA matches it firmly. Part of the rows lack a size; the others show once, few, many or a class for expanded clones.

d_gene	j_gene	v_gene	abundance	CDR3aa	CDR3nt
TRBD1	TRBJ1-2	TRBV28	.	CASSPGTGLENGYTF	TGTGCCAGCAGTCCGGGGACAGGGCTGGAGAATGGCTACACCTTC
.	TRBJ2-1	TRBV7-2	.	CASSLGQNIYNEQFF	TGTGCCAGCAGCCTCGGACAGAATATATACAATGAGCAGTTCTTC
TRBD1	TRBJ1-1	TRBV18	.	CASSPGQGTPEAFF	TGTGCCAGCTCGCCGGGACAGGGGACCCCTGAAGCTTTCTTT
.	TRBJ2-2	TRBV9	.	CASSRVTGELFF	TGTGCCAGCAGCAGGGTCACCGGGGAGCTGTTTTTT
.	TRBJ2-3	TRBV15	.	CATSRRNSPFGTDTQYF	TGTGCCACCAGCAGAAGAAACTCCCCGTTCGGCACAGATACGCAGTATTTT
.	TRBJ2-7	TRBV15	.	CATSREGVDYEQYF	TGTGCCACCAGCAGAGAAGGGGTAGATTACGAGCAGTACTTC
TRBD2	TRBJ2-7	TRBV18	.	CASSPSGDRYEQYF	TGTGCCAGCTCCCCTAGCGGGGACCGCTACGAGCAGTACTTC
TRBD2	TRBJ2-7	TRBV4-2	.	CASSKERPAGTYEQYF	TGTGCCAGCAGCAAAGAGAGGCCAGCGGGGACCTACGAGCAGTACTTC
.	TRBJ2-7	TRBV4-3	.	CASSQLGVSYEQYF	TGCGCCAGCAGCCAATTGGGGGTCTCCTACGAGCAGTACTTC
.	TRBJ2-3	TRBV7-3	.	CASSLEGGTQYF	TGTGCCAGCAGCTTAGAGGGGGGTACGCAGTATTTT
.	TRBJ1-1	TRBV5-1	.	CASSLADTFEAFF	TGCGCCAGCAGCTTGGCCGACACGTTCGAAGCTTTCTTT
TRBD1	TRBJ1-1	TRBV5-4	.	CASSLGQGLNTEAFF	TGTGCCAGCAGCTTGGGACAGGGACTGAACACTGAAGCTTTCTTT
.	TRBJ1-4	TRBV7-9	once	CASTRGAYEKLFF	TGTGCCAGCACCCGGGGGGCGTATGAAAAACTGTTTTTT
.	TRBJ1-5	TRBV2	once	CATEPYAIGFGQPQHF	TGTGCCACCGAACCGTACGCGATTGGGTTTGGTCAGCCCCAGCATTTT
TRBD1	TRBJ2-4	TRBV2	once	CASTGTGANIQYF	TGTGCCAGCACTGGGACAGGGGCCAACATTCAGTACTTC
.	TRBJ1-5	TRBV2	.	CASSLGGPQHF	TGTGCCAGCAGTTTGGGGGGGCCCCAGCATTTT
TRBD2	TRBJ2-3	TRBV7-3	.	CASSLRQGGGTDTQYF	TGTGCCAGCAGCTTAAGGCAGGGAGGGGGCACAGATACGCAGTATTTT
TRBD1	TRBJ2-7	TRBV5-1	.	CASSPAGTGVYEQYF	TGCGCCAGCAGCCCGGCCGGGACAGGGGTTTACGAGCAGTACTTC
TRBD1	TRBJ2-7	TRBV7-8	.	CASSNGQGYEQYF	TGTGCCAGCAGCAATGGACAGGGCTACGAGCAGTACTTC
TRBD2	TRBJ2-3	TRBV9	.	CASSVGTSGSYTQYF	TGTGCCAGCAGCGTGGGGACTAGCGGGAGTTATACGCAGTATTTT
TRBD1	TRBJ2-3	TRBV4-2	.	CASSQNLGQGATDTQYF	TGTGCCAGCAGCCAAAACTTAGGGCAGGGGGCTACAGATACGCAGTATTTT
TRBD2	TRBJ2-7	TRBV7-8	.	CASSPWGRTSAYEQYF	TGTGCCAGCAGCCCATGGGGGCGGACTAGCGCCTACGAGCAGTACTTC
.	TRBJ2-3	TRBV7-9	.	CASSHPNEDTQYF	TGTGCCAGCAGCCACCCCAATGAGGATACGCAGTATTTT
.	TRBJ2-2	TRBV4-1	.	CASSQDFTSGELFF	TGCGCCAGCAGCCAAGATTTCACTTCTGGGGAGCTGTTTTTT
.	TRBJ2-3	TRBV11-2	.	CASSSGSQGTDTQYF	TGTGCCAGCAGCTCCGGCTCTCAGGGTACAGATACGCAGTATTTT
.	TRBJ2-1	TRBV18	.	CASSPQGGAYNEQFF	TGTGCCAGCTCACCTCAGGGGGGAGCCTACAATGAGCAGTTCTTC
.	TRBJ2-3	TRBV18	few	CASSPSETRDTQYF	TGTGCCAGCTCACCATCCGAAACAAGGGATACGCAGTATTTT
.	TRBJ2-7	TRBV7-2	.	CASSLAVMSYEQYF	TGTGCCAGCAGCTTAGCCGTTATGTCCTACGAGCAGTACTTC
.	TRBJ2-5	TRBV2	.	CASSGLDSETQYF	TGTGCCAGCAGTGGACTAGACTCAGAGACCCAGTACTTC
.	TRBJ2-2	TRBV18	.	CASSPPGGELFF	TGTGCCAGCTCACCACCGGGCGGGGAGCTGTTTTTT
.	TRBJ2-1	TRBV11-2	.	CASSLFEGNEQFF	TGTGCCAGCAGCCTTTTTGAGGGCAATGAGCAGTTCTTC
.	TRBJ2-1	TRBV6-5	.	CASSYSGTLNNEQFF	TGTGCCAGCAGTTACTCCGGGACTCTGAACAATGAGCAGTTCTTC
.	TRBJ2-2	TRBV19	.	CASRTGAENTGELFF	TGTGCCAGTCGAACCGGAGCCGAGAACACCGGGGAGCTGTTTTTT
.	TRBJ2-3	TRBV5-1	.	CASSLGDGLGTDTQYF	TGCGCCAGCAGCTTGGGGGATGGGTTGGGCACAGATACGCAGTATTTT
.	TRBJ2-7	TRBV5-1	.	CASSLGVTPSYEQYF	TGCGCCAGCAGCTTGGGTGTAACCCCCTCCTACGAGCAGTACTTC
.	TRBJ2-2	TRBV10-3	once	CAIRWVIRAGELFF	TGTGCCATCAGATGGGTCATAAGGGCCGGGGAGCTGTTTTTT
.	TRBJ1-1	TRBV7-2	few	CASSLAPSEAFF	TGTGCCAGCAGCTTAGCGCCATCTGAAGCTTTCTTT
TRBD2	TRBJ2-3	TRBV7-8	.	CASSLVSGRGPDTQYF	TGTGCCAGCAGCTTAGTTAGCGGGAGGGGACCAGATACGCAGTATTTT
.	TRBJ1-4	TRBV7-3	.	CASSSRVGEKLFF	TGTGCCAGCAGCTCCAGGGTCGGAGAAAAACTGTTTTTT
.	TRBJ2-5	TRBV28	.	CASSASQGFRETQYF	TGTGCCAGCAGTGCCTCCCAGGGGTTCAGAGAGACCCAGTACTTC
.	TRBJ2-2	TRBV19	.	CASSRRRGERYTGELFF	TGTGCCAGTAGCCGTCGGCGGGGTGAGCGGTACACCGGGGAGCTGTTTTTT
.	TRBJ2-6	TRBV4-3	.	CASSQGTGANVLTF	TGCGCCAGCAGCCAAGGGACCGGGGCCAACGTCCTGACTTTC
.	TRBJ1-5	TRBV19	.	CASSLGRENQPQHF	TGTGCCAGTAGTTTAGGACGGGAAAATCAGCCCCAGCATTTT
.	TRBJ1-1	TRBV7-3	.	CASSLGQATEAFF	TGTGCCAGCAGCTTAGGCCAGGCCACTGAAGCTTTCTTT
TRBD1	TRBJ1-5	TRBV11-2	.	CASSPDRVDQPQHF	TGTGCCAGCAGCCCGGACAGGGTGGATCAGCCCCAGCATTTT